A selection of T cell receptor beta chains follows, all from one sample in a study of blood T cell repertoires in COVID-19. Data came from immunoSEQ multiplex PCR; TCRdb stores just in-frame clones and leaves some out. Altogether about 83,000 clones are present, roughly 86% being singletons, with the ten largest covering about 20%. The sequenced material came from peripheral blood. These receptors originate from a woman aged 80 or older in a cohort sampled during active or convalescent COVID-19. Both conserved end residues are trimmed from each CDR3. Fields, in order: V gene, J gene, CDR3 protein.

TRBV20-1,TRBJ2-1,SARTGDEQF
TRBV19,TRBJ1-1,ASSPRQGSFNTEAF
TRBV11-3,TRBJ1-3,ASSQEPGNTIY
TRBV27,TRBJ2-7,ASSLLGIGYEQY
TRBV21-1,TRBJ1-2,ASSKRSGDKRGYT
TRBV18,TRBJ2-2,ASSPVTTGTGELF
TRBV10-3,TRBJ1-1,AISQGAQTEAF
TRBV11-2,TRBJ1-2,ASSQDRGNGYT
TRBV6-1,TRBJ1-1,ASSEAGGGAREAF
TRBV3-1/TRBV3-2,TRBJ1-3,ASSQRGPSGNTIY
TRBV5-1,TRBJ1-2,ASSSDNTYGYT
TRBV5-6,TRBJ1-1,ASSLGEAEAF
TRBV28,TRBJ1-1,ASRVGVAEAF
TRBV5-4,TRBJ2-7,ASSPQTSYEQY
TRBV5-1,TRBJ2-2,ASSSPTGLTGELF
TRBV27,TRBJ1-4,ASSSLGTGGKKLF
TRBV15,TRBJ1-4,ATSSPRQGRIGTNEKLF
TRBV10-2,TRBJ1-5,ASSEPRGSNQPQH
TRBV19,TRBJ1-6,ASRGTGLLASNSPLH
TRBV28,TRBJ2-7,ASRRNRGDEQY
TRBV19,TRBJ1-5,ASSIRQTGANQPQH
TRBV6-5,TRBJ2-1,ASSRDREGNEQF
TRBV19,TRBJ1-5,ASSHQQGLAIQPQH
TRBV12-5,TRBJ1-5,ASGSGGNQPQH
TRBV5-4,TRBJ2-3,ASSPGQGAWDTQY
TRBV6-4,TRBJ2-1,ASSDFGLAGLNEQF
TRBV9,TRBJ1-4,ASSVEGATNEKLF
TRBV27,TRBJ2-7,ASSLRVPLGGRAIYEQY
TRBV29-1,TRBJ1-2,SVERDRGLGYGYT
TRBV2,TRBJ1-2,ASSELGRGYYGYT
TRBV28,TRBJ1-5,ASSLFQGATSNQPQH
TRBV6-5,TRBJ1-6,ASHHEGTAPSPLH
TRBV3-1/TRBV3-2,TRBJ1-1,ASSQGDTEAF
TRBV2,TRBJ1-5,ASSEGLVYTGFQPQH
TRBV12-5,TRBJ2-1,ASGLVGLAASSYNEQF
TRBV4-1,TRBJ1-2,ASSQGSINYGYT
TRBV5-1,TRBJ1-2,ASREGLNYGYT
TRBV4-1,TRBJ1-3,ASKAHGASGNTIY
TRBV18,TRBJ1-2,ASSPPPGGVYGYT
TRBV4-2,TRBJ2-1,ASSPPTLALNEQF
TRBV30,TRBJ2-1,AWSARTNNEQF
TRBV5-1,TRBJ2-2,ASSLVWGGNTGELF
TRBV30,TRBJ2-1,AWSLQGANEQF
TRBV5-1,TRBJ2-1,ASSLDPTSIYNEQF
TRBV7-9,TRBJ1-6,ASSLAEGTNSPLH
TRBV4-1,TRBJ2-1,ASSPGTSNEQF
TRBV30,TRBJ2-2,AWTRSGRNTGELF
TRBV25-1,TRBJ2-3,ASSRTSGSTDTQY
TRBV5-1,TRBJ1-2,ASSSDGDYGYT
TRBV28,TRBJ2-1,ASSLPSTGNNEQF
TRBV27,TRBJ1-6,ASSLSRGVGSPLH
TRBV7-6,TRBJ2-5,ASSLTSGRLLGTQY
TRBV7-9,TRBJ2-7,ASSLGTRQAEQY
TRBV5-5,TRBJ1-3,ASSYRAGNTIY